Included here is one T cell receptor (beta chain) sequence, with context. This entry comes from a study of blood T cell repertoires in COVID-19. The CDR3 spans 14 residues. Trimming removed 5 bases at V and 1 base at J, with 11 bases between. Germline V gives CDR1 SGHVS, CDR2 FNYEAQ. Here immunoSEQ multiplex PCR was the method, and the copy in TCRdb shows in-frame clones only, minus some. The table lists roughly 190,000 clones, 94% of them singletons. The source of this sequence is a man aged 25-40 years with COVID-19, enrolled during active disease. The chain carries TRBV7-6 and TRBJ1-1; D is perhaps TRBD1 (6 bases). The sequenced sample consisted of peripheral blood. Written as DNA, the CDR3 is TGTGCCAGCAGCCCCGGGACAAAGAACACTGAAGCTTTCTTT. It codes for CASSPGTKNTEAFF.